This entry describes one T cell receptor (beta chain). Amplification used two nested PCRs: around 15 cycles, then around 9 cycles, on TCRalpha/TCRbeta cDNA. TCRdb reprocessed the 5' RACE reads and stores each CDR3 protein as one record, lacking DNA. The sample data list about 420,000 distinct CDR3 sequences. The sample originates from a study of monozygotic twins with inflammatory bowel disease. The receptor was derived from a human donor with ulcerative colitis or Crohn's disease, or a healthy co-twin of an affected twin (not recorded which). Sequenced material: blood.

The CDR3 spells CASSLSSEGVAEAFF. V and J are TRBV27 and TRBJ1-1; TCRdb outputs TRBD1, but without DNA this stays unchecked. The CDR3 extends over 15 amino acids. Germline lookup yields CDR1 MNHEY and CDR2 SMNVEV (reference sequence).